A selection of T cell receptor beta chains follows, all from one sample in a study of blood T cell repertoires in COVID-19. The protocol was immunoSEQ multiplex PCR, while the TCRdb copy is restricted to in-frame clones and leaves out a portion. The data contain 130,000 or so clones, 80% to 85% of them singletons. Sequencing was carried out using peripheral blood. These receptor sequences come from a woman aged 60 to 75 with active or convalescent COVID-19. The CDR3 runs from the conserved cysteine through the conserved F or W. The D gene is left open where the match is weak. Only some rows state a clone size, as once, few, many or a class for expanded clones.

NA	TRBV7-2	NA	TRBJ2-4	TGTGCCAGCAGCTCCTGGCCGGGGGACATTCAGTACTTC	CASSSWPGDIQYF
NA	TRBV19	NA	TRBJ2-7	TGTGCCAGTAGGATGCGGGGTAGCAGCACCTACGAGCAGTACTTC	CASRMRGSSTYEQYF
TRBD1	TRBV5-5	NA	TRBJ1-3	TGTGCCAGCCAACCGGGTGGGACAGCGTACTCTGGAAACACCATATATTTT	CASQPGGTAYSGNTIYF
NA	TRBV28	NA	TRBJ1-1	TGTGCCAGCAGTTTCTGGGCCAGGACTGAAGCTTTCTTT	CASSFWARTEAFF
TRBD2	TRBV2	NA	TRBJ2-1	TGTGCCAGCACGCTAGCGGGGTTTTACAATGAGCAGTTCTTC	CASTLAGFYNEQFF
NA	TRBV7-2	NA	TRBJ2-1	TGTGCCAGCAGTTTTAGGGCTAGCTCCCATGAGCAGTTCTTC	CASSFRASSHEQFF
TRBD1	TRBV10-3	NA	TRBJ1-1	TGTGCCATCAGTAACCTGGGACAGAGGATGAACACTGAAGCTTTCTTT	CAISNLGQRMNTEAFF
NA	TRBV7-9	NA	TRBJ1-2	TGTGCCAGCACCCCCACCCGACGGCTAGCCCCTAACTATGGCTACACCTTC	CASTPTRRLAPNYGYTF
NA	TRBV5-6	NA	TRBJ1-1	TGTGCCAGCAGCCGTATGACAGTCGGAAACACTGAAGCTTTCTTT	CASSRMTVGNTEAFF
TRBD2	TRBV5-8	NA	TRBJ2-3	TGTGCCAGCAGTCCTAAGCGGGGCTCCCTAGCAGATACGCAGTATTTT	CASSPKRGSLADTQYF
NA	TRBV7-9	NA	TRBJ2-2	TGTGCCAGCAGGCTGGAGGGGAACACCGGGGAGCTGTTTTTT	CASRLEGNTGELFF
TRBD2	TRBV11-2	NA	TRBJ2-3	TGTGCCAGCAGCTTAGGTGCTAGCGGGGGGGATACGCAGTATTTT	CASSLGASGGDTQYF
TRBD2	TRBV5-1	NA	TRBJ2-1	TGCGCCAGCAGCTTCAGCGGGATGGGATCCTCCTACAATGAGCAGTTCTTC	CASSFSGMGSSYNEQFF
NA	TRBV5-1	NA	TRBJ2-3	TGCGCCAGCAGCTTCAGACAGCCTCCGGATACGCAGTATTTT	CASSFRQPPDTQYF
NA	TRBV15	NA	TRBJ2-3	TGTGCCACCAGCAGACGGTTTACAGGGCGAAACACAGATACGCAGTATTTT	CATSRRFTGRNTDTQYF
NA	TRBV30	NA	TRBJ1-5	TGTGCCTGGAGTAGGGGAGGGTCCGGGCAGCCCCAGCATTTT	CAWSRGGSGQPQHF
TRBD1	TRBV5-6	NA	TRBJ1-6	TGTGCCAGCAGCTACGGGACAGCCGATTCACCCCTCCACTTT	CASSYGTADSPLHF
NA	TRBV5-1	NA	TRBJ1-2	TGCGCCAGCAGCTCTACAGGGCAATTGACCGGCTACACCTTC	CASSSTGQLTGYTF
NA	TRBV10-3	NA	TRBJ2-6	TGTGCCATCAGTGATCCGACTAACTCTGGGGCCAACGTCCTGACTTTC	CAISDPTNSGANVLTF
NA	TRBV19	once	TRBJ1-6	TGTGCCAGCAGCCCCATGGGGCAGGGAGGTGGATATTCACCCCTCCACTTT	CASSPMGQGGGYSPLHF
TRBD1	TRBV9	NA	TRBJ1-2	TGTGCCAGCAGCGTATATCCAGGGACAGACTATGGCTACACCTTC	CASSVYPGTDYGYTF
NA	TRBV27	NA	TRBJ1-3	TGTGCCAGCAGTTTTGCGGGGGGTTCAGGAAACACCATATATTTT	CASSFAGGSGNTIYF
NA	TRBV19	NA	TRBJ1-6	TGTGCCAGTAACCGGGACTCTTATAATTCACCCCTCCACTTT	CASNRDSYNSPLHF
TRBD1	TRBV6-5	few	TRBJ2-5	TGTGCCAGCAGTTACTTTTCTACAGGGGGCACGGAGACCCAGTACTTC	CASSYFSTGGTETQYF
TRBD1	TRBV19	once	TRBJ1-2	TGTGCCAGTAGTATCCTGGGGGACAGGGGGCGTGTTTATGGCTACACCTTC	CASSILGDRGRVYGYTF
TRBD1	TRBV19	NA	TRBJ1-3	TGTGCCAGCGTCCGGGGACAGCCCGGAAACACCATATATTTT	CASVRGQPGNTIYF
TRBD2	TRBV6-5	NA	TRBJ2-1	TGTGCCAGCACCCCGCTAGCGGGAGAATTTAATGAGCAGTTCTTC	CASTPLAGEFNEQFF
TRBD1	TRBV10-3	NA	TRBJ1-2	TGTGCCATCAGTAAAGGACAGGGAGGAGGCTACACCTTC	CAISKGQGGGYTF
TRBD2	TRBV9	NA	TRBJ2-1	TGTGCCAGCAGCGTAGGGTCTAGCGGGGGACTCCGACGATACAATGAGCAGTTCTTC	CASSVGSSGGLRRYNEQFF
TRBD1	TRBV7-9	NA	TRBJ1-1	TGTGCCAGCAGCTTCCGGACAGGGGTGAACACTGAAGCTTTCTTT	CASSFRTGVNTEAFF
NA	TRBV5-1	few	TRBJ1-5	TGCGCCAGCAGCTTGGAGCCAGGGAAAAATCAGCCCCAGCATTTT	CASSLEPGKNQPQHF
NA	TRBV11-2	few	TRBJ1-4	TGTGCCAGCAGCCGAGTCAGGGCAGGAAGAGAAAAACTGTTTTTT	CASSRVRAGREKLFF
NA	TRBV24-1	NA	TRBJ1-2	TGTGCCACCAGCAGGGGTAACTATGGCTACACCTTC	CATSRGNYGYTF
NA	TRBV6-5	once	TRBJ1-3	TGTGCCAGTCAACAGGGCCTGTCTGGAAACACCATATATTTT	CASQQGLSGNTIYF
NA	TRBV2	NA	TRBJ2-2	TGTGCCAGCACCCGAACGGACACCGGGGAGCTGTTTTTT	CASTRTDTGELFF
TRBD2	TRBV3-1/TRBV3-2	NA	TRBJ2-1	TGTGCCAGCAGCCAAGGGCTAGCGGGAACCCCTTCCTACAATGAGCAGTTCTTC	CASSQGLAGTPSYNEQFF
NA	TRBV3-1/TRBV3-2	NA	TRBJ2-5	TGTGCCAGCAGCCACCCCAGGGGAGTCTCGGAGACCCAGTACTTC	CASSHPRGVSETQYF
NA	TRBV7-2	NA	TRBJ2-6	TGTGCCAGCAGCGTCGTACCGGTCGGGGCCAACGTCCTGACTTTC	CASSVVPVGANVLTF
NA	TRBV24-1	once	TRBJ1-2	TGTGCCACCAGTTCAGGGCCTTACTATGGCTACACCTTC	CATSSGPYYGYTF
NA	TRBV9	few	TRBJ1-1	TGTGCCAGCAGCGTAGATGCAGGGTTAACTGAAGCTTTCTTT	CASSVDAGLTEAFF
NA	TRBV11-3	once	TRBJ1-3	TGTGCCAGCAGCTCCCGCCAGGCTGGAAACACCATATATTTT	CASSSRQAGNTIYF
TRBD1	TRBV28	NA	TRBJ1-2	TGTGCCAGCAGTTTAACGACAGGGAACTATGGCTACACCTTC	CASSLTTGNYGYTF
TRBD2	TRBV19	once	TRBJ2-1	TGTGCCAGTGGGACTAGCGGCAGCTACAATGAGCAGTTCTTC	CASGTSGSYNEQFF
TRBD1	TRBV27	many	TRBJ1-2	TGTGCCAGCAGTTTAAGGGACAGGGGGCACTCTAACTATGGCTACACCTTC	CASSLRDRGHSNYGYTF
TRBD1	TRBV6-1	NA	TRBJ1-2	TGTGCCAGCAGTGAACCCGGACAGGCGAGGGGCTACACCTTC	CASSEPGQARGYTF
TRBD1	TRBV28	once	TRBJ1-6	TGTGCCAGCAGTCCAATCGACAGGGGGCTGGATTCACCCCTCCACTTT	CASSPIDRGLDSPLHF
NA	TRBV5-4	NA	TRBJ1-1	TGTGCCAGCAGCTCGAAGACAGGCCCCGATGAAGCTTTCTTT	CASSSKTGPDEAFF
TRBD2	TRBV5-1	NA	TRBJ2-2	TGCGCCAGCAGCTTGTTTGGCGGGGGGGCCGGAGGCACCGGGGAGCTGTTTTTT	CASSLFGGGAGGTGELFF
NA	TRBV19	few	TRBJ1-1	TGTGCCAGTAGTATACGGGCTGAAGCTTTCTTT	CASSIRAEAFF
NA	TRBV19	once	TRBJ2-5	TGTGCCAGTACCCCCAGGGTAGGGGAGACCCAGTACTTC	CASTPRVGETQYF
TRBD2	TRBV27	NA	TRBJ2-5	TGTGCCAGCAGTTTTACTAGCGGGAGAGTAGAGACCCAGTACTTC	CASSFTSGRVETQYF
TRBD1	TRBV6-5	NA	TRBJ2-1	TGTGCCAGCCAGGGGGACAGCAATGAGCAGTTCTTC	CASQGDSNEQFF
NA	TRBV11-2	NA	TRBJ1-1	TGTGCCAGCAGCTTGGATAGGGAGACTGAAGCTTTCTTT	CASSLDRETEAFF
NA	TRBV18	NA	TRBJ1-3	TGTGCCAGCTCACCCACTGAATCGGGTGGAAACACCATATATTTT	CASSPTESGGNTIYF